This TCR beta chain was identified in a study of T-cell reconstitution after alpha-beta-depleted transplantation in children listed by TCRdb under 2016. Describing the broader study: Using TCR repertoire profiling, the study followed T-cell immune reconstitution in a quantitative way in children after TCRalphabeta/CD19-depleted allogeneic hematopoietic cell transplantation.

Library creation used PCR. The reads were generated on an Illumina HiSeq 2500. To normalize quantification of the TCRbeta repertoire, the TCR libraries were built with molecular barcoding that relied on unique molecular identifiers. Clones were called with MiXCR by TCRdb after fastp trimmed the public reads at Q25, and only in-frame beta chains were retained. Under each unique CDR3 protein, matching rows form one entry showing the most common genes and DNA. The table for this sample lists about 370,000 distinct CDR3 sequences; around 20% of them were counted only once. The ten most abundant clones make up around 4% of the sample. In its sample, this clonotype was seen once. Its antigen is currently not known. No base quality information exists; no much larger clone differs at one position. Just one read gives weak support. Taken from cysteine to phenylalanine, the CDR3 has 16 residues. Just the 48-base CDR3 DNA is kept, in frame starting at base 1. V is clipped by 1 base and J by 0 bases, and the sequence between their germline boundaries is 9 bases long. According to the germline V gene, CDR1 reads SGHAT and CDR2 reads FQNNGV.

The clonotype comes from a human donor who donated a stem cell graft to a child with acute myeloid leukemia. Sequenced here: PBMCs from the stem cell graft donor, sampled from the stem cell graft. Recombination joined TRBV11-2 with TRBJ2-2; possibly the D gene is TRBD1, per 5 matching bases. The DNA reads TGTGCCAGCAGCTTAGGGGGCTCTACGAACACCGGGGAGCTGTTTTTT. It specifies CASSLGGSTNTGELFF.